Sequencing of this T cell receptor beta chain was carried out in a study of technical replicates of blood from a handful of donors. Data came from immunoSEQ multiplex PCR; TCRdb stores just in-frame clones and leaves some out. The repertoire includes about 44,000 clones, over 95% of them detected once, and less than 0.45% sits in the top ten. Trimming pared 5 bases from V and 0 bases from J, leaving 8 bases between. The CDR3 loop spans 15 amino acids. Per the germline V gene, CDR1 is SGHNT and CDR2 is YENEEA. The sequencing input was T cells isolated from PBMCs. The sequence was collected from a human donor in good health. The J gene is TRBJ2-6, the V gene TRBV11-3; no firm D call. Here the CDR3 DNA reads TGTGCCAGCAGCCCCACACCCTCTGGGGCCAACGTCCTGACTTTC. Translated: CASSPTPSGANVLTF.